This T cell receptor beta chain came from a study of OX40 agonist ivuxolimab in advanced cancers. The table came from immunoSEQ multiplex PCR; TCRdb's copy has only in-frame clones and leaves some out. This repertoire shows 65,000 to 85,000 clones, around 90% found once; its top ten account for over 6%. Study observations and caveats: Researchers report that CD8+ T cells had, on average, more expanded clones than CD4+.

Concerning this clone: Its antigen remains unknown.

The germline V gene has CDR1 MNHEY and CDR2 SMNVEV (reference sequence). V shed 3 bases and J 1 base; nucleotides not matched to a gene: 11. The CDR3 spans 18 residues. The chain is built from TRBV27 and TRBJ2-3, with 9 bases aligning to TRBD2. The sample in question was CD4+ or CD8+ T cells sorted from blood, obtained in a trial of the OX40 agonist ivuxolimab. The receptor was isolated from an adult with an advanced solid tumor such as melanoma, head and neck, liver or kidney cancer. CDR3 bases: TGTGCCAGCAGTTTGGCCAGCGGGGGGACGAGGGGCACAGATACGCAGTATTTT. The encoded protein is CASSLASGGTRGTDTQYF.